The present T cell receptor (beta chain) was sequenced within a study of post-analysis software for immune sequencing data. Study-level background: As for disease course, relapsing-remitting, secondary progressive and progressive-relapsing multiple sclerosis were all included.

The TCR beta cDNA libraries contained unique molecular identifiers. TCRdb ran MiXCR on the PCR reads and lists one entry per CDR3 protein. The sample lists about 540,000 distinct CDR3 sequences; approximately 34% were seen once. This clonotype was detected once. Its matching antigen is unknown. Study findings and constraints: Controls' normalized Chao1 diversity significantly exceeded that of multiple sclerosis patients. Elevated frequency relative to controls characterized roughly five TRBV segments in patients, TRBV5-6, TRBV5-1 and TRBV20-1 among them.

This CDR3 contains 14 residues. Per germline, CDR1 MNHNS and CDR2 SASEGT. Deletions cut 8 bases from V and 2 bases from J, with 14 bases between. The sequence was collected from a girl younger than 18 with multiple sclerosis. The V gene is TRBV6-1, the J gene TRBJ2-3; TRBD2 is a possible D gene (6 bases). The sequencing sample was made of blood. The CDR3, as DNA: TGTGCCAGCGTCCGGGGACTTTCCACAGATACGCAGTATTTT. Encoded protein: CASVRGLSTDTQYF.